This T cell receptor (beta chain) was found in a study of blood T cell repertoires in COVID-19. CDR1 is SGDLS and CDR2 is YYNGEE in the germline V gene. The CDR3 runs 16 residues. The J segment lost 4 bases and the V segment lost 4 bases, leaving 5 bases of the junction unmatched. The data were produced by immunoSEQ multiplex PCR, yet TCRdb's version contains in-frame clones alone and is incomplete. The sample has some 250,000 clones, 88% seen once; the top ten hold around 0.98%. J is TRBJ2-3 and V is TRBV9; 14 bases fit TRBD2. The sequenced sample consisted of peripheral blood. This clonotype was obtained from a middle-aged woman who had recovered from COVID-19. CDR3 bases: TGTGCCAGCAGCCCCGGGACTAGCGGGAGTGCAGATACGCAGTATTTT. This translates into CASSPGTSGSADTQYF.